The 13 T cell receptor beta chains below were found in one sample sequenced in a study of blood T cell repertoires in COVID-19. Assay used: immunoSEQ multiplex PCR; TCRdb lists only in-frame clones, some missing. The table lists 150,000 to 200,000 clones, over 80% of them singletons. Sequenced: peripheral blood. The receptors shown here come from a woman in her twenties or thirties with acute or convalescent COVID-19.

This clone occurred a few times. The V gene is TRBV5-1, the J gene TRBJ2-7; 10 bases map to TRBD2. Germline V lookup: CDR1 SGHRS, CDR2 YFSETQ. The CDR3 is 14 residues long. With 2 bases clipped from V and 7 bases from J, the junction kept 6 bases outside the gene matches. The DNA for the CDR3 is TGCGCCAGCAGCTTAGCGGGAGGGCCTAGAGAGCAGTACTTC. This codes for CASSLAGGPREQYF.

The chain has TRBV24-1 and TRBJ2-1, with 9 bases identical to TRBD2. The CDR3 covers 19 residues. With 4 bases clipped from V and 4 bases from J, the junction kept 16 bases outside the gene matches. Germline V gene data show CDR1 as KGHDR and CDR2 as SFDVKD. This chain's CDR3 is CATSDGAGGGALVYNEQFF. The DNA of the CDR3 is TGTGCCACCAGTGACGGTGCGGGCGGGGGGGCCCTGGTTTACAATGAGCAGTTCTTC.

The rearrangement joins TRBV25-1 to TRBJ2-3; 14 positions agree with TRBD2. Germline V lookup: CDR1 MGHDK, CDR2 SYGVNS. J lost 0 bases, V lost 6 bases, and 5 bases had no gene match. The CDR3 totals 17 residues. The CDR3 nucleotides read TGTGCCAGCAGAGGGACTAGCGGGAGACTGAGCACAGATACGCAGTATTTT. The encoded protein is CASRGTSGRLSTDTQYF.

This rearrangement joins TRBV7-2 to TRBJ1-6, with 8 bases matching TRBD1. The junction had 6 bases not matched to a gene; V was cut back by 5 bases and J by 0 bases. The CDR3 sequence is 17 residues long. In germline, CDR1 is SGHTA, CDR2 FQGNSA. Written as DNA, the CDR3 is TGTGCCAGCAGCCCAGGACAGGGCAACTCCTATAATTCACCCCTCCACTTT. This translates into CASSPGQGNSYNSPLHF. Drawing the rest from reference TRBV7-2 and TRBJ1-6, the complete variable domain is GAGVSQSPSNKVTEKGKDVELRCDPISGHTALYWYRQSLGQGLEFLIYFQGNSAPDKSGLPSDRFSAERTGGSVSTLTIQRTQQEDSAVYLCASSPGQGNSYNSPLHFGNGTRLTVT.

This clone was observed a handful of times. The gene calls are TRBV3-1 (or the pseudogene TRBV3-2) and TRBJ1-6; the D is unclear. CDR1 is LGHDT, CDR2 YNNKEL, per germline (reference sequence). V lost 4 bases and J lost 9, with 13 bases in between. The CDR3 contains 14 residues. CDR3 region: CASSPAALGSPLHF. In DNA, the CDR3 is TGTGCCAGCAGCCCCGCGGCACTTGGTTCACCCCTCCACTTT.

The DNA for the CDR3 is TGTGCCAGCAGCTTGTGGGGGACAGCCTACGAGCAGTACTTC. It specifies CASSLWGTAYEQYF. The gene calls are TRBV5-6 and TRBJ2-7, with 7 bases lining up with TRBD1. In germline, CDR1 is SGHDT, CDR2 YYEEEE. CDR3 size: 14 residues. Losses at the gene ends were 1 base for V and 2 bases for J; bases not matched to a gene: 3.

The V and J genes are TRBV10-3 and TRBJ1-1, with D possibly matching TRBD1 (5 bases). The CDR3 extends over 12 amino acids. Trimming shortened V by 8 bases and J by 10 bases, and 17 bases separated the two germline ends. Germline values: CDR1 ENHRY, CDR2 SYGVKD. In nucleotides, the CDR3 is TGTGCCATCGGTGGGGCTGAGGGCCGAGCTTTCTTT. Its protein is CAIGGAEGRAFF.

This clone was counted a single time. The rearrangement joins TRBV19 to TRBJ2-7, with D perhaps matching TRBD2 (6 bases). The V gene lost 5 bases and the J gene lost 3 bases, with 17 bases spanning the gap. This CDR3 region has 15 residues. Germline CDR1 LNHDA, CDR2 SQIVND (reference sequence). The CDR3 DNA sequence: TGTGCCAGTAGTCCCAACCGGGACTCCAGCTACGAGCAGTACTTC. Residues: CASSPNRDSSYEQYF.

The chain has TRBV10-1 and TRBJ1-3; 8 positions agree with TRBD1. The germline V gene encodes CDR1 WNHNN and CDR2 SYGVQD (reference sequence). Losses at the gene ends were 7 bases for V and 2 bases for J; bases not matched to a gene: 25. The CDR3 extends over 21 amino acids. The CDR3 coding sequence is TGCGCCAGCAATGGTTTTACGGCGACAGGGGTAAATTCAACGACTGGAAACACCATATATTTT. Translation: CASNGFTATGVNSTTGNTIYF.

This rearrangement joins TRBV5-6 to TRBJ1-1; D not certain. The CDR3 loop spans 12 amino acids. Germline assignment: CDR1 SGHDT and CDR2 YYEEEE. Between the trimmed V and J ends, which lost 0 bases and 6 bases, there was a span of 6 bases. CDR3 coding DNA: TGTGCCAGCAGCTTGGCCGGTCCTGAAGCTTTCTTT. Protein: CASSLAGPEAFF.

This clone was seen many times. J is TRBJ1-6 and V is TRBV7-9; no firm D call. CDR3 length: 14 amino acids. Per the germline V gene, CDR1 is SEHNR and CDR2 is FQNEAQ (reference sequence). V lost 1 base and J 6 bases, leaving 7 bases between the germline ends. CDR3 DNA sequence: TGTGCCAGCAGCTTAGAGCAGCGTAATTCACCCCTCCACTTT. Its protein is CASSLEQRNSPLHF.

The chain is built from TRBV6-5 and TRBJ2-1; 8 positions match TRBD2. Germline trimming cut 8 bases from V and 6 bases from J; bases unmatched to any gene: 9. CDR3 length: 14 residues. Germline V gene lookup returns CDR1 MNHEY and CDR2 SVGAGI. The CDR3 nucleotides are TGTGCCAGCGCTGAGATAGCGGGAATCAATGAGCAGTTCTTC. Protein: CASAEIAGINEQFF.

Details on this clone: Other DNA sequences in this sample translate to the same CDR3. The V call is TRBV5-1, the J call TRBJ2-3; 7 bases align to TRBD2. Germline loops: CDR1 SGHRS, CDR2 YFSETQ. Germline trimming cut 0 bases from V and 1 base from J; bases unmatched to any gene: 2. The CDR3 runs to 15 residues. For the CDR3, the DNA is TGCGCCAGCAGCTTGGACCTAGCGGGCACAGATACGCAGTATTTT. It encodes CASSLDLAGTDTQYF.